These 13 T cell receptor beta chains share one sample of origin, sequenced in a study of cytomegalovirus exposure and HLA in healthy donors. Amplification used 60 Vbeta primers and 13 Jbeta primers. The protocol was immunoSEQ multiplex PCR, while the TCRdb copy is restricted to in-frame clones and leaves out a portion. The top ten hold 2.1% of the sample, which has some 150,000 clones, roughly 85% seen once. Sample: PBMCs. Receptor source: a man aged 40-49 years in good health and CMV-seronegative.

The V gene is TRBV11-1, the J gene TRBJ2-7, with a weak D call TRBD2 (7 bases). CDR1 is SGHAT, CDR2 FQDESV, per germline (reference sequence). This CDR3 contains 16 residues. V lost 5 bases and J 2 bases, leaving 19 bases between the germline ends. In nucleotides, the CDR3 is TGTGCCAGCAGCCCCCTTGGGGGCGGGAGACCCTACGAGCAGTACTTC. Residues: CASSPLGGGRPYEQYF.

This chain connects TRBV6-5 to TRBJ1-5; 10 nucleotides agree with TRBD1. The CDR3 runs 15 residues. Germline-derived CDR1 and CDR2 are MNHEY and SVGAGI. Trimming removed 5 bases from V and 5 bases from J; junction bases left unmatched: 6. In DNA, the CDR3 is TGTGCCAGCAGTCCGGGACAGGGGTTTCATCAGCCCCAGCATTTT. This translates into CASSPGQGFHQPQHF.

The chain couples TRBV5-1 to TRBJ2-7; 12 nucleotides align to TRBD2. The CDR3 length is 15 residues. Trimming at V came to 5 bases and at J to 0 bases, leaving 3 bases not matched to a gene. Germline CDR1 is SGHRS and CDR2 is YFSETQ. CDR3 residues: CASRPSGRASYEQYF. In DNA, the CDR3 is TGCGCCAGCAGACCTAGCGGGAGGGCCTCCTACGAGCAGTACTTC. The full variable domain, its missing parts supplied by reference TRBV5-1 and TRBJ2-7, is KAGVTQTPRYLIKTRGQQVTLSCSPISGHRSVSWYQQTPGQGLQFLFEYFSETQRNKGNFPGRFSGRQFSNSRSEMNVSTLELGDSALYLCASRPSGRASYEQYFGPGTRLTVT.

The DNA for the CDR3 is TGCGCCAGCAGCCCCCAAGGGACTAGCGGGATCCCGAACACCGGGGAGCTGTTTTTT. Its protein product is CASSPQGTSGIPNTGELFF. The chain links TRBV4-1 to TRBJ2-2; TRBD2 matches at 13 bases. The CDR3 extends over 19 amino acids. Germline CDR1 and CDR2: MGHRA and YSYEKL. Losses at the gene ends were 4 bases for V and 0 bases for J; bases not matched to a gene: 8.

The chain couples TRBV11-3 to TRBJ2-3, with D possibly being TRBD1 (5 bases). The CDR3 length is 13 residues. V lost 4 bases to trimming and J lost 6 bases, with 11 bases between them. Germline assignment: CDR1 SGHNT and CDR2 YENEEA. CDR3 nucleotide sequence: TGTGCCAGCAGCTCGAACTCAGGGGATACGCAGTATTTT. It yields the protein CASSSNSGDTQYF. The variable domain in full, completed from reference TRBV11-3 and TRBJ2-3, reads EAGVVQSPRYKIIEKKQPVAFWCNPISGHNTLYWYLQNLGQGPELLIRYENEEAVDDSQLPKDRFSAERLKGVDSTLKIQPAELGDSAVYLCASSSNSGDTQYFGPGTRLTVL.

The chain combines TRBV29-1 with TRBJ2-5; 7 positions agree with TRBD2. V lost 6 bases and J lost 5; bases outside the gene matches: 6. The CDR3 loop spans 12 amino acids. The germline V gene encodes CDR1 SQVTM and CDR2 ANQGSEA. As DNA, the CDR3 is TGCAGCGTCGCGACCGGGGGGGAGACCCAGTACTTC. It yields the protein CSVATGGETQYF.

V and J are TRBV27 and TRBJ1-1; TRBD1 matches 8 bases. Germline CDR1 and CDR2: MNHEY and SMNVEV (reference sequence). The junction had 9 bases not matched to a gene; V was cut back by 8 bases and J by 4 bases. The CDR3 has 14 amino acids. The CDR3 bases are TGTGCCAGCGGTCTGACAGGGGTGAGCACTGAAGCTTTCTTT. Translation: CASGLTGVSTEAFF.

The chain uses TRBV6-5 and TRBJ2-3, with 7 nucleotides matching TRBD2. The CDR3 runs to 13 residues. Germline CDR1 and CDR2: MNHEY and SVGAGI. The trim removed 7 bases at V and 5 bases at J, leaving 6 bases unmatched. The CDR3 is CASTRGRGDTQYF. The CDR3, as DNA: TGTGCCAGCACTCGGGGGAGGGGAGATACGCAGTATTTT.

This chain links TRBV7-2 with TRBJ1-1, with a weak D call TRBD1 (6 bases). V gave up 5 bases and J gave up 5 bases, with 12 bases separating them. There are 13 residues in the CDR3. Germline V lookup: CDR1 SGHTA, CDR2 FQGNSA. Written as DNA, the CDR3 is TGTGCCAGCAGCGCCGACAGGAGGACTGAAGCTTTCTTT. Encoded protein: CASSADRRTEAFF. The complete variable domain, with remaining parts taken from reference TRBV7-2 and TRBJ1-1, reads GAGVSQSPSNKVTEKGKDVELRCDPISGHTALYWYRQSLGQGLEFLIYFQGNSAPDKSGLPSDRFSAERTGGSVSTLTIQRTQQEDSAVYLCASSADRRTEAFFGQGTRLTVV.

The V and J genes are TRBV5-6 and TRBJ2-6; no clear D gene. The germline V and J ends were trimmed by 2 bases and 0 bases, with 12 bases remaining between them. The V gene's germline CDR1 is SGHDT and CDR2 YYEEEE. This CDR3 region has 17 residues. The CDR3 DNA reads TGTGCCAGCAGCTTTGAGTCGATCGCCTCTGGGGCCAACGTCCTGACTTTC. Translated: CASSFESIASGANVLTF.

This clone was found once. The CDR3 region is CASSQGMRTAEDSYEQYF. CDR3 nucleotide sequence: TGTGCCAGCAGCCAGGGTATGCGAACGGCTGAGGACTCCTACGAGCAGTACTTC. The chain carries TRBV5-5 and TRBJ2-7; the D gene is possibly TRBD1 (5 bases). V was shortened by 4 bases and J by 0 bases, with 23 bases between the two germline ends. The CDR3 extends over 18 amino acids. Germline lookup yields CDR1 SGHKS and CDR2 YYEKEE (reference sequence).

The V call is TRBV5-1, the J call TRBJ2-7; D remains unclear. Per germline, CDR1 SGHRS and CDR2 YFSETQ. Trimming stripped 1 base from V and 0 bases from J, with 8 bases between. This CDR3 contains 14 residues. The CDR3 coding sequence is TGCGCCAGCAGCTTGAGCGCTGGCTCCTACGAGCAGTACTTC. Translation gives CASSLSAGSYEQYF.

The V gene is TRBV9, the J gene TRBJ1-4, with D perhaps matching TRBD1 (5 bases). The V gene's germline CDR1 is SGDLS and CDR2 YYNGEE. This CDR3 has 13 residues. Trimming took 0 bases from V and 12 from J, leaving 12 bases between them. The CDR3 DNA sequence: TGTGCCAGCAGCGTAGGGGGGGTAGGAGAACTGTTTTTT. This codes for CASSVGGVGELFF.